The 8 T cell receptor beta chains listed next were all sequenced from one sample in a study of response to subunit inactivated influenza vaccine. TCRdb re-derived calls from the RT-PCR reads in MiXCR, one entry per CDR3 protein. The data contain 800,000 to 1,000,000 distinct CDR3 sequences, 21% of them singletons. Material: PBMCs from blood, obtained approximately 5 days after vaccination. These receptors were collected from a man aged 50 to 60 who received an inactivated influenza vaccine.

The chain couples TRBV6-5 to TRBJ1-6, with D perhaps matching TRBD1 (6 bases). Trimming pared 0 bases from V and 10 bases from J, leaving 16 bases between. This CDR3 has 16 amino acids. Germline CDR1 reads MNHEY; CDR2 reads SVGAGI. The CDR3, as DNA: TGTGCCAGCAGTTACTCGAATACAGGGTGGGGGTCACCCCTCCACTTT. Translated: CASSYSNTGWGSPLHF.

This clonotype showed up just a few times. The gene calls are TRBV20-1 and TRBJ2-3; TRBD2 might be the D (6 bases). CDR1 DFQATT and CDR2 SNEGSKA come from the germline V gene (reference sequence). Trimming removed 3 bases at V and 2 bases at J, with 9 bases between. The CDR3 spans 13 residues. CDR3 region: CSARDYFTDTQYF. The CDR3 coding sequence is TGCAGTGCTAGGGACTATTTCACAGATACGCAGTATTTT.

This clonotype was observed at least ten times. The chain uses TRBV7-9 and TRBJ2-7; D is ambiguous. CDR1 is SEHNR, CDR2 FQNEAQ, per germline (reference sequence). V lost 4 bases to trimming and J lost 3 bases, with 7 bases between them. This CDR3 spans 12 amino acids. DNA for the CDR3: TGTGCCAGCAGCTCCCTCCGCTACGAGCAGTACTTC. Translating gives CASSSLRYEQYF.

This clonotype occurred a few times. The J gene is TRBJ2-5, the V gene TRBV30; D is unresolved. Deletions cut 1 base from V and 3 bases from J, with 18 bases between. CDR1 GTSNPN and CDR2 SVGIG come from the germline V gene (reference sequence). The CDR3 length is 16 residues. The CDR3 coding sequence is TGTGCCTGGAGTGGTCCCCGGGCGAAGGGTGAAGAGACCCAGTACTTC. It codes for CAWSGPRAKGEETQYF.

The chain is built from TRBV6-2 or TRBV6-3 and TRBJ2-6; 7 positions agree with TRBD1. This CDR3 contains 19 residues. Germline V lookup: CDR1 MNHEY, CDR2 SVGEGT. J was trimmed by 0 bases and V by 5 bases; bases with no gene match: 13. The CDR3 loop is CASSPRTGKFGSGANVLTF. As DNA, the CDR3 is TGTGCCAGCAGTCCCAGGACAGGAAAATTTGGCTCTGGGGCCAACGTCCTGACTTTC.

The CDR3 DNA sequence: TGCAGTGCTAGAACTGGATCTCGGGGGGACGAGCAGTTCTTC. Protein: CSARTGSRGDEQFF. This chain connects TRBV20-1 to TRBJ2-1, with TRBD2 matching 7 bases. The ends lost 2 bases at V and 10 bases at J; junction bases unmatched: 11. The CDR3 totals 14 residues. Per the germline V gene, CDR1 is DFQATT and CDR2 is SNEGSKA (reference sequence).

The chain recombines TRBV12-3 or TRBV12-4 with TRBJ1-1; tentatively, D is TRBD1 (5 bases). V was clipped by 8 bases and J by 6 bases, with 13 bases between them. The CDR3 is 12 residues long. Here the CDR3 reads CASAWGRAEAFF. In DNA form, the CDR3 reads TGTGCCAGCGCTTGGGGGAGGGCTGAAGCTTTCTTT.

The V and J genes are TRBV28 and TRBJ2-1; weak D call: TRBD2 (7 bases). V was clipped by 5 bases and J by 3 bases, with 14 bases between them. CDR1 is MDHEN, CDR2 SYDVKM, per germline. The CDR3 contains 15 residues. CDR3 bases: TGTGCCAGCAGTCAGGGGTGGGAGGGCTACAATGAGCAGTTCTTC. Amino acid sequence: CASSQGWEGYNEQFF.